The 9 T cell receptor beta chains listed next were all sequenced from one sample in a study of T cells in Graves' hyperthyroidism and ophthalmopathy. Template material for amplifying TCR beta CDR3 regions consisted of RNA transcripts. The HTBI primer set drove a first-round RT-PCR of the TCR CDR3. TCRdb itself ran the multiplex PCR reads through MiXCR, one entry per CDR3 protein. The table shows about 360,000 distinct CDR3 sequences, with about 12% occurring only once. The source material was blood. All receptors come from a woman under 30 with Graves' hyperthyroidism.

Comments on this clonotype: Possible read error: a much larger clone is one base away. The genes are TRBV15 and TRBJ2-5; tentatively, D is TRBD2 (6 bases). Gene TRBJ2-1 matches the end of the DNA better, so the J call may be wrong. The CDR3 covers 15 residues. Per the germline V gene, CDR1 is LNHNV and CDR2 is YYDKDF (reference sequence). The CDR3 nucleotides read TGTGCCACCAGCAGCGGGGGTTCGGCCGGGGAGACCCAGTTCTTC. Translation: CATSSGGSAGETQFF.

This chain links TRBV6-1 with TRBJ2-7, with a tentative D call TRBD1 (6 bases). Germline CDR1 MNHNS, CDR2 SASEGT. Trimming cost V 5 bases and J 4 bases, with 21 bases left between them. The CDR3 spans 16 residues. CDR3 in amino acids: CASSSQGIGSFYEQYF. The CDR3 region has the DNA TGTGCCAGCAGTTCCCAGGGGATAGGGTCTTTTTACGAGCAGTACTTC.

This clonotype was counted ten times or more. The V call is TRBV3-1, the J call TRBJ2-1, with 11 bases identical to TRBD2. V gave up 6 bases and J gave up 11 bases; unmatched junction bases: 12. The germline CDR1 and CDR2 sequences are LGHDT and YNNKEL (reference sequence). The CDR3 is made up of 15 amino acids. The CDR3 loop is CASRHATSGGSQQFF. CDR3 bases: TGTGCCAGCAGACATGCAACTAGCGGGGGCTCCCAGCAGTTCTTC.

This clonotype was observed many times. V gene TRBV12-3 or TRBV12-4 combines with J gene TRBJ1-4; D not resolved. This CDR3 has 12 residues. V lost 6 bases, J lost 7 bases, and 9 bases lay in between. The CDR3 reads CASRGAGEKLFF. CDR3 bases: TGTGCCAGCAGAGGCGCGGGTGAAAAACTGTTTTTT.

This clonotype was observed at least ten times. The chain uses TRBV20-1 and TRBJ2-1; maybe TRBD1 (5 bases). This CDR3 spans 13 amino acids. V shed 6 bases and J shed 6 bases, with 15 bases lying between them. Germline V lookup: CDR1 DFQATT, CDR2 SNEGSKA (reference sequence). CDR3: CSALGQSGNEQFF. The CDR3 nucleotides are TGCAGTGCGTTGGGGCAGTCCGGCAATGAGCAGTTCTTC.

This clonotype was found a few times. The V and J genes are TRBV27 and TRBJ1-5; D may be TRBD1 (5 bases). This CDR3 spans 16 amino acids. Germline V lookup: CDR1 MNHEY, CDR2 SMNVEV (reference sequence). V was shortened by 6 bases and J by 2 bases, with 17 bases between the two germline ends. As DNA, the CDR3 is TGTGCCAGCAGCCCGCGTCGCCAAGGGGGCAATCAGCCCCAGCATTTT. Protein product: CASSPRRQGGNQPQHF.

The table lists this clonotype with many counts. The chain has TRBV28 and TRBJ1-1; D not resolved. The ends were cut back, 6 bases at V and 5 bases at J, with 13 bases in the middle. The CDR3 loop spans 13 amino acids. Germline assignment: CDR1 MDHEN and CDR2 SYDVKM. DNA for the CDR3: TGTGCCAGCAGCGAGGCGTCAAGGACTGAAGCTTTCTTT. Translated: CASSEASRTEAFF.

The table lists this clonotype with a few counts. V and J are TRBV4-3 and TRBJ1-1; D gene unclear. CDR3 length: 15 residues. The germline V gene encodes CDR1 LGHNA and CDR2 YSLEER. The germline V and J ends were trimmed by 0 bases and 0 bases, with 8 bases remaining between them. The CDR3 is CASSQDTPMNTEAFF. CDR3 coding DNA: TGCGCCAGCAGCCAAGATACCCCGATGAACACTGAAGCTTTCTTT.

This clonotype was observed many times. V gene TRBV10-3 combines with J gene TRBJ2-2; D might be TRBD2 (6 bases). The CDR3 has 13 residues. Germline assignment: CDR1 ENHRY and CDR2 SYGVKD. The V end lost 10 bases, the J end lost 2 bases, and 11 bases lay between the germline ends. This CDR3 reads CASGTGNTGELFF. DNA of the CDR3: TGTGCCAGCGGGACGGGCAACACCGGGGAGCTGTTTTTT.